The present T cell receptor beta chain was sequenced within a study of shared clonotypes between healthy human individuals. Germline V gene lookup returns CDR1 SGDLS and CDR2 YYNGEE. The CDR3 sequence is 14 residues long. The V gene lost 4 bases and the J gene lost 2 bases, with 7 bases spanning the gap. Findings and caveats of the study: Measured sharing among donors was expected to vary with sequencing depth.

Data came from immunoSEQ multiplex PCR; TCRdb stores just in-frame clones and leaves some out. Altogether 75,000 to 100,000 clones are present, approximately 44% being singletons, with the ten largest covering more than 13%. Comment on this clone: Its cognate antigen is unknown.

Sequenced material: PBMCs. This clonotype was sampled from a woman between 40 and 55 years old in good health. Some clones in this sample may be carry-over from other donors' samples. The chain combines TRBV9 with TRBJ2-6; D remains ambiguous. CDR3 DNA: TGTGCCAGCAGCCCCCGGCCTGGGGCCAACGTCCTGACTTTC. Its protein is CASSPRPGANVLTF. Full variable domain (remainder filled in from reference TRBV9 and TRBJ2-6): DSGVTQTPKHLITATGQRVTLRCSPRSGDLSVYWYQQSLDQGLQFLIQYYNGEERAKGNILERFSAQQFPDLHSELNLSSLELGDSALYFCASSPRPGANVLTFGAGSRLTVL.